The 2 T cell receptor beta chains below come from one sample, sequenced in a study of cytomegalovirus exposure and HLA in healthy donors. The primer mix had 60 Vbeta and 13 Jbeta primers. Clones were sequenced by immunoSEQ multiplex PCR, and TCRdb holds only the in-frame ones, with some missing. The sample carries tens of thousands of clones, over 9% recorded once. The material sequenced was PBMCs. The receptors stem from a man in his sixties in good health and CMV-seropositive.

The chain uses TRBV7-6 and TRBJ2-7; TRBD2 agrees at 8 bases. Germline trimming cut 5 bases from V and 2 bases from J; bases unmatched to any gene: 11. Germline V CDR1 and CDR2: SGHVS, FNYEAQ. The CDR3 has 16 amino acids. The CDR3 loop is CASSPIGTGGAYEQYF. The CDR3 bases are TGTGCCAGCAGCCCAATCGGAACGGGGGGGGCCTACGAGCAGTACTTC.

This clone has more than one count but fewer than ten. This chain connects TRBV7-2 to TRBJ2-2; TRBD2 aligns across 9 bases. Germline V gives CDR1 SGHTA, CDR2 FQGNSA. There are 17 residues in the CDR3. After removal of 0 bases from V and 6 bases from J, the junction contained 8 bases not matched to a gene. The CDR3 region has the DNA TGTGCCAGCAGCTTAGCGCTTGCGGGAGGGCAGGCCGGGGAGCTGTTTTTT. It is translated as CASSLALAGGQAGELFF.